Below are 28 T cell receptor beta chains sequenced from a single sample in a study of T cells after yellow fever vaccination. TCRdb re-called the 5' RACE reads through MiXCR, storing one row per CDR3 protein. The table records about 550,000 distinct CDR3 sequences, 15% to 20% of them present only once. The sample was PBMCs, taken 15 days after the yellow fever booster vaccination. The receptors come from a man aged 25 to 40 who received the YFV17D yellow fever vaccine.

This clonotype was seen a few times. This sequence joins TRBV29-1 and TRBJ1-4; no clear D. The CDR3 is 11 amino acids. Germline CDR1 is SQVTM and CDR2 is ANQGSEA. Deletions cut 4 bases from V and 3 bases from J, with 3 bases between. CDR3 DNA: TGCAGCGTTGTTGCTAATGAAAAACTGTTTTTT. It encodes CSVVANEKLFF.

This clonotype was observed a few times. This rearrangement joins TRBV7-2 to TRBJ2-1; 7 bases are a match to TRBD2. Per germline, CDR1 SGHTA and CDR2 FQGNSA. V lost 0 bases, J lost 9 bases, and 8 bases stayed unmatched. This CDR3 region has 15 residues. The CDR3 sequence: CASSLAWTSSGEQFF. The CDR3 DNA sequence: TGTGCCAGCAGCTTAGCGTGGACTAGTTCCGGTGAGCAGTTCTTC.

V is TRBV20-1 and J is TRBJ2-5; D call uncertain. The CDR3 consists of 12 residues. CDR1 is DFQATT, CDR2 SNEGSKA, per germline (reference sequence). The V gene lost 2 bases and the J gene lost 0 bases, with 4 bases spanning the gap. The CDR3 is CSARSYQETQYF. In DNA, the CDR3 is TGCAGTGCTAGATCGTACCAAGAGACCCAGTACTTC.

This clonotype has just a few counts. V and J are TRBV7-9 and TRBJ2-5; possible D gene TRBD1, 6 bases. The V gene's germline CDR1 is SEHNR and CDR2 FQNEAQ (reference sequence). V lost 0 bases and J lost 1, with 12 bases in between. The CDR3 is made up of 16 amino acids. CDR3 protein: CASSLAPDRLQETQYF. CDR3 nucleotides: TGTGCCAGCAGCTTAGCGCCGGACAGACTCCAAGAGACCCAGTACTTC.

This clonotype was seen a handful of times. The gene calls are TRBV6-1 and TRBJ1-2; perhaps TRBD1 as D (5 bases). In germline, CDR1 is MNHNS, CDR2 SASEGT. Trimming removed 1 base from V and 8 bases from J, with 17 bases in between. The CDR3 length is 15 residues. The CDR3 DNA reads as TGTGCCAGCAGTGAAGTAGGGGCCACGAAGAGGGGCTACACCTTC. Translation gives CASSEVGATKRGYTF.

This clonotype was observed a few times. The rearrangement joins TRBV5-4 to TRBJ2-2; D remains unclear. The CDR3 has 12 residues. Germline V gene lookup returns CDR1 SGHNT and CDR2 YYREEE (reference sequence). Deletions cut 6 bases from V and 3 bases from J, with 6 bases between. The CDR3 loop is CASIPDTGELFF. In nucleotides, the CDR3 is TGTGCCAGCATCCCGGACACCGGGGAGCTGTTTTTT. Full variable domain (outside the CDR3, taken from reference TRBV5-4 and TRBJ2-2): ETGVTQSPTHLIKTRGQQVTLRCSSQSGHNTVSWYQQALGQGPQFIFQYYREEENGRGNFPPRFSGLQFPNYSSELNVNALELDDSALYLCASIPDTGELFFGEGSRLTVL.

This chain uses TRBV3-1 with TRBJ2-7; D may be TRBD2 (5 bases). The CDR3 contains 12 residues. Trimming took 7 bases from V and 6 from J, leaving 13 bases between them. Germline assignment: CDR1 LGHDT and CDR2 YNNKEL (reference sequence). The CDR3: CASTSGSREQYF. CDR3 nucleotides: TGTGCCAGCACCTCGGGGTCTCGCGAGCAGTACTTC.

This chain uses TRBV18 with TRBJ2-4, with no clear D. Germline loops: CDR1 KGHSH, CDR2 LQKENI. The V gene lost 4 bases and the J gene lost 4 bases, with 11 bases spanning the gap. The CDR3 has 14 amino acids. This CDR3 reads CASSQPDGKNIQYF. The CDR3 nucleotides read TGTGCCAGCTCACAACCGGACGGGAAAAACATTCAGTACTTC.

V gene TRBV7-9 combines with J gene TRBJ2-4; 7 bases fit TRBD1. Germline CDR1 is SEHNR and CDR2 is FQNEAQ (reference sequence). V trimming: 3 bases; J trimming: 9 bases; junction bases outside the gene matches: 14. The length of the CDR3 is 16 residues. The DNA of the CDR3 is TGTGCCAGCAGCTTGAGCTACTCCGGGACAGTCCGCATTCAGTACTTC. Translating gives CASSLSYSGTVRIQYF.

The chain couples TRBV20-1 to TRBJ1-1; TRBD1 is a possible D gene (5 bases). V lost 5 bases to trimming and J lost 1 base, with 11 bases between them. This CDR3 has 13 residues. CDR1 DFQATT and CDR2 SNEGSKA come from the germline V gene (reference sequence). Written as DNA, the CDR3 is TGCAGTGCTCCCGTTGGACAGAACACTGAAGCTTTCTTT. Protein product: CSAPVGQNTEAFF.

The V call is TRBV6-1, the J call TRBJ1-5, with 8 bases aligning to TRBD1. CDR1 is MNHNS and CDR2 is SASEGT in the germline V gene. The CDR3 contains 18 residues. V trimming: 6 bases; J trimming: 0 bases; junction bases outside the gene matches: 13. The CDR3: CASSSTGTGPYSNQPQHF. The CDR3 DNA reads as TGTGCCAGCAGCTCGACCGGGACAGGACCATATAGCAATCAGCCCCAGCATTTT.

This clonotype occurred a few times. The chain is built from TRBV7-2 and TRBJ1-4; D unclear. Germline values: CDR1 SGHTA, CDR2 FQGNSA. Between the trimmed V and J ends, which lost 1 base and 5 bases, there was a span of 11 bases. CDR3 length: 15 amino acids. The DNA for the CDR3 is TGTGCCAGCAGCTTAGGAGGTGCAAGGAATGAAAAACTGTTTTTT. This encodes CASSLGGARNEKLFF.

The rearrangement joins TRBV6-1 to TRBJ2-3; D is possibly TRBD1 (6 bases). This CDR3 spans 14 amino acids. V dropped 6 bases and J dropped 0 bases, with 10 bases sitting between them. Germline V gene sequence: CDR1 MNHNS, CDR2 SASEGT. In nucleotides, the CDR3 is TGTGCCAGCAGCGGACAGCTTAGCACAGATACGCAGTATTTT. The encoded protein is CASSGQLSTDTQYF.

This rearrangement joins TRBV20-1 to TRBJ2-7; 10 bases are shared with TRBD2. The CDR3 sequence is 15 residues long. The V gene end was trimmed by 8 bases and the J gene end by 7 bases; junction bases not matched to a gene: 17. Germline V gives CDR1 DFQATT, CDR2 SNEGSKA (reference sequence). The CDR3 coding sequence is TGCAGTCCCTCCCCAACTAGCGGGGCCATCGGGGAGCAGTACTTC. This sequence encodes CSPSPTSGAIGEQYF.

The CDR3 bases are TGTGCCACCAGTGATAGGGCCGTCCTCGGAGATACGCAGTATTTT. Its protein is CATSDRAVLGDTQYF. V and J are TRBV24-1 and TRBJ2-3; D is uncertain. The ends were cut back, 3 bases at V and 5 bases at J, with 14 bases in the middle. The CDR3 covers 15 residues. The germline CDR1 and CDR2 sequences are KGHDR and SFDVKD.

This clonotype was counted only a few times. The rearrangement joins TRBV7-8 to TRBJ2-5; the match to TRBD2 covers 11 bases. V was pared by 6 bases and J by 1 base, with 10 bases of the junction left unmatched. Germline CDR1 SGHVS, CDR2 FQNEAQ. CDR3 length: 17 residues. The CDR3 nucleotides are TGTGCCAGCAGACCCCGACCGGGACTAGCGGTCCAAGAGACCCAGTACTTC. Amino acid sequence: CASRPRPGLAVQETQYF.

This clonotype has a handful of counts. This chain links TRBV24-1 with TRBJ2-1, with a tentative D call TRBD2 (5 bases). The CDR3 loop spans 16 amino acids. Germline V gene lookup returns CDR1 KGHDR and CDR2 SFDVKD. V lost 6 bases and J lost 2, with 16 bases in between. The CDR3 nucleotides are TGTGCCACCAGTCCACCCCCCAGCGGACCCTACAATGAGCAGTTCTTC. This translates into CATSPPPSGPYNEQFF.

Turning to this clonotype: Its ends do not fully match the called genes, so a read error is possible. The chain has TRBV20-1 and TRBJ1-4; D is unclear. The CDR3 has 16 amino acids. Per germline, CDR1 DFQATT and CDR2 SNEGSKA (reference sequence). The CDR3 is CCARDIEVFPAEKLFF. The CDR3 bases are TGCTGTGCTAGAGATATAGAGGTCTTTCCGGCAGAAAAACTGTTTTTT.

In the case of this clonotype: With a much larger clone just one base away, this may be a read error. The chain combines TRBV24-1 with TRBJ2-7; D unresolved. V was shortened by 7 bases and J by 0 bases, with 9 bases between the two germline ends. The CDR3 consists of 13 residues. Germline lookup yields CDR1 KGHDR and CDR2 SFDVKD. DNA of the CDR3: TGTGCCACCAGGGCTGTAAGCTCCTACGAGCAGTACTTC. It codes for CATRAVSSYEQYF.

This clonotype showed up just a few times. V gene TRBV25-1 combines with J gene TRBJ2-7; D is possibly TRBD2 (6 bases). CDR3 length: 15 residues. The ends were cut back, 4 bases at V and 7 bases at J, with 20 bases in the middle. Germline assignment: CDR1 MGHDK and CDR2 SYGVNS. CDR3 nucleotides: TGTGCCAGCAGTGTACGGGTGGGGGACTGGGGAGAGCAGTACTTC. It encodes CASSVRVGDWGEQYF.

At least ten counts were recorded for this clonotype. The chain combines TRBV6-5 with TRBJ2-1; 10 nucleotides line up with TRBD1. Germline V gene lookup returns CDR1 MNHEY and CDR2 SVGAGI. The J segment lost 12 bases and the V segment lost 2 bases, leaving 7 bases of the junction unmatched. CDR3 size: 14 residues. CDR3 sequence reads: CASSYRDRGSGQFF. DNA for the CDR3: TGTGCCAGCAGTTACCGGGACAGGGGTTCGGGGCAGTTCTTC.

A single count supports this clonotype. V is TRBV5-1 and J is TRBJ2-5; no clear D. CDR3 size: 16 residues. Deletions cut 1 base from V and 3 bases from J, with 16 bases between. CDR1 is SGHRS, CDR2 YFSETQ, per germline. CDR3 nucleotide sequence: TGCGCCAGCAGCTTGATTTATCCAGACCCAAAAGAGACCCAGTACTTC. This translates into CASSLIYPDPKETQYF.

The J gene is TRBJ2-7, the V gene TRBV12-3 or TRBV12-4; 12 positions match TRBD1. This CDR3 region has 14 residues. Trimming removed 6 bases from V and 4 bases from J; junction bases left unmatched: 4. The CDR3 DNA reads TGTGCCAGCAGAACGGGACAGGGGGCTTACGAGCAGTACTTC. Protein sequence: CASRTGQGAYEQYF.

The chain carries TRBV20-1 and TRBJ2-1, with 10 bases identical to TRBD2. Germline-derived CDR1 and CDR2 are DFQATT and SNEGSKA (reference sequence). This CDR3 is built from 16 residues. Trimming removed 3 bases from V and 4 bases from J; junction bases left unmatched: 9. The CDR3 is CSARRLAGPGYNEQFF. The DNA of the CDR3 is TGCAGTGCTAGGCGACTAGCGGGCCCAGGGTACAATGAGCAGTTCTTC.

The chain is built from TRBV6-5 and TRBJ2-3; D perhaps matches TRBD1 (5 bases). Germline V gene lookup returns CDR1 MNHEY and CDR2 SVGAGI. The germline V and J ends were trimmed by 0 bases and 0 bases, with 16 bases remaining between them. CDR3 length equals 18 residues. CDR3 in DNA: TGTGCCAGCAGTTACTCGCTAGGACAAGGAACTAGCACAGATACGCAGTATTTT. It specifies CASSYSLGQGTSTDTQYF.

Many counts were recorded for this clonotype. V gene TRBV5-1 combines with J gene TRBJ2-7, with D possibly matching TRBD1 (6 bases). The CDR3 is 16 amino acids. With 2 bases removed from V and 0 bases from J, the gap between germline ends came to 15 bases. Germline CDR1 is SGHRS and CDR2 is YFSETQ. CDR3 coding DNA: TGCGCCAGCAGCTTTTCGCCCTGGACAGTCTCCTACGAGCAGTACTTC. Residues: CASSFSPWTVSYEQYF. The whole variable domain, remainder taken from reference TRBV5-1 and TRBJ2-7, is KAGVTQTPRYLIKTRGQQVTLSCSPISGHRSVSWYQQTPGQGLQFLFEYFSETQRNKGNFPGRFSGRQFSNSRSEMNVSTLELGDSALYLCASSFSPWTVSYEQYFGPGTRLTVT.

Many counts were recorded for this clonotype. V and J are TRBV20-1 and TRBJ2-7; D gene ambiguous. This CDR3 spans 13 amino acids. The V gene's germline CDR1 is DFQATT and CDR2 SNEGSKA (reference sequence). V lost 3 bases to trimming and J lost 2 bases, with 11 bases between them. The CDR3 DNA reads TGCAGTGCTAGCAGAACCGGCCCCTACGAGCAGTACTTC. Translated, it gives CSASRTGPYEQYF.

The chain employs TRBV12-3 or TRBV12-4 and TRBJ2-5, with TRBD2 matching 12 bases. This CDR3 has 15 residues. J lost 5 bases, V lost 6 bases, and 7 bases had no gene match. The CDR3 region is CASSSGLAGVETQYF. CDR3 DNA sequence: TGTGCCAGCAGCTCGGGACTAGCGGGTGTGGAGACCCAGTACTTC.